These T cell receptor beta chains were read from a single sample in a study of early T cells in non-severe SARS-CoV-2 infection. MiXCR, run by TCRdb on the 5' RACE reads, gives a single entry per CDR3 protein. The data hold approximately 47,000 distinct CDR3 sequences, with more than 5.5% observed a single time. The source material was whole blood, sampled at baseline. All receptors come from an adult who was a healthcare worker with PCR-confirmed SARS-CoV-2 infection or an uninfected control (not recorded which). Each CDR3 is given with its conserved first and last residue. A D gene is named only where the DNA matches it firmly. A clone size is listed for some rows: how often the clone was seen (once, few, many), or a class if it is expanded.

d_gene	abundance	len	j_gene	v_gene	CDR3nt	CDR3aa
.	many	10	TRBJ1-1	TRBV6-1	TGTGCCAGCCTGTTGGGAGAAGCTTTCTTT	CASLLGEAFF
TRBD1	few	14	TRBJ1-5	TRBV6-5	TGTGCCAGCAGTTACACACAGGGGACTCAGCCCCAGCATTTT	CASSYTQGTQPQHF
.	many	16	TRBJ2-7	TRBV5-6	TGTGCCAGCAGCTTGTACGGGGGAACTAGTACCATCGAGCAGTACTTC	CASSLYGGTSTIEQYF
.	many	14	TRBJ1-5	TRBV6-1	TGTGCCAGCAGTAGAGGGGGGATAAGACAGCCCCAGCATTTT	CASSRGGIRQPQHF
.	many	15	TRBJ2-7	TRBV6-5	TGTGCCAGCAGCCTAGGCCGAGGAGGAGGGTACGAGCAGTACTTC	CASSLGRGGGYEQYF
TRBD2	few	19	TRBJ2-1	TRBV7-7	TGTGCTAGCAGCTTAGCGGTGACTAGCGCGTTTTCAATCCGTAATGAGCAGTTCTTC	CASSLAVTSAFSIRNEQFF
.	.	15	TRBJ2-1	TRBV5-1	TGCGCCAGCAGCCTATCCCCGGGACCCTCAAATGAGCAGTTCTTC	CASSLSPGPSNEQFF
.	many	14	TRBJ1-4	TRBV6-1	TGTGCCAGCAGCTCCCTTAGGGGAAATGAAAAACTGTTTTTT	CASSSLRGNEKLFF
.	few	13	TRBJ2-7	TRBV19	TGTGCCAGTAGTTTGGAGAGGGGCCTCGAGCAGTACTTC	CASSLERGLEQYF
TRBD2	.	16	TRBJ2-1	TRBV6-5	TGTGCCAGCAGTTATAGGACTAGCGGGAATATCAATGAGCAGTTCTTC	CASSYRTSGNINEQFF
.	few	15	TRBJ1-6	TRBV11-2	TGTGCCAGCAGCTATGACGGGGGTTATAATTCACCCCTCCACTTT	CASSYDGGYNSPLHF
.	few	13	TRBJ2-3	TRBV21-1	TGTGCCCAGCGCGGGACGAGCACAGATACGCAGTATTTT	CAQRGTSTDTQYF
TRBD2	many	14	TRBJ2-1	TRBV20-1	TGCAGTGCTAGCGGACTAGCGATACACAATGAGCAGTTCTTC	CSASGLAIHNEQFF
TRBD2	many	15	TRBJ2-7	TRBV3-1	TGTGCCAGCAGCCAAGAGCGGGGGGTCACGCGGGAGCAGTACTTC	CASSQERGVTREQYF
.	many	13	TRBJ1-1	TRBV12-3/TRBV12-4	TGTGCCAGCAGCTTAGGCGGGAACACTGAAGCTTTCTTT	CASSLGGNTEAFF
.	many	15	TRBJ1-5	TRBV4-2	TGTGCCAGCAGCCAAGTATGGGACATAGACTCCCCCCAGCATTTT	CASSQVWDIDSPQHF
.	many	12	TRBJ2-7	TRBV29-1	TGCAGCGTTGAAGCGTACTCCTACGAGCAGTACTTC	CSVEAYSYEQYF
TRBD1	many	17	TRBJ1-5	TRBV20-1	TGCAGTGCCAGAGGTCGGACAGGGGGCCGGAGCAATCAGCCCCAGCATTTT	CSARGRTGGRSNQPQHF
.	few	14	TRBJ1-1	TRBV3-1	TGTGCCAGCAGCCATACCCGGCCAGGGACTGAAGCTTTCTTT	CASSHTRPGTEAFF
.	many	13	TRBJ1-2	TRBV7-9	TGTGCCAGCAGCCCCGACGGACCCTATGGCTACACCTTC	CASSPDGPYGYTF
.	few	11	TRBJ2-3	TRBV5-1	TGCGCCAGCACGAGTGCGGATACGCAGTATTTT	CASTSADTQYF
TRBD1	few	14	TRBJ2-3	TRBV28	TGTGCCAGCAGTTTTGACAGGGGAGGAGATACGCAGTATTTT	CASSFDRGGDTQYF
TRBD1	many	14	TRBJ2-7	TRBV5-1	TGCGCCAGCAGCTGGGGACAGGATCTCAGCGAGCAGTACTTC	CASSWGQDLSEQYF
TRBD2	few	15	TRBJ2-1	TRBV19	TGTGCCAGTAGTATAGGGACTAGTTGGGGCAATGAGCAGTTCTTC	CASSIGTSWGNEQFF
.	few	14	TRBJ1-6	TRBV10-2	TGCGCCAGCAGGTTAGGCGGGTCCGGAGGACCCCTCCACTTT	CASRLGGSGGPLHF
.	many	16	TRBJ2-1	TRBV24-1	TGTGCCACCAGTGATTCCGGGGAAGGCTCCTACAATGAGCAGTTCTTC	CATSDSGEGSYNEQFF
TRBD2	.	15	TRBJ2-1	TRBV11-2	TGTGCCAGCAGCTCTTCTAGCGGGAGATACAATGAGCAGTTCTTC	CASSSSSGRYNEQFF
.	.	13	TRBJ2-3	TRBV28	TGTGCCAGCAGTTTAGGGAACACAGATACGCAGTATTTT	CASSLGNTDTQYF
TRBD2	few	12	TRBJ2-7	TRBV2	TGTGCCAGCGAGCGGGAGGGCCACGAGCAGTACTTC	CASEREGHEQYF
TRBD2	many	14	TRBJ2-1	TRBV6-4	TGTGCCAGCAGCCTGACTAGCGGGACGGTTGAGCAGTTCTTC	CASSLTSGTVEQFF
TRBD2	.	15	TRBJ2-5	TRBV19	TGTGCCAGTCTCGAGCGAGCGGGACCCCAAGAGACCCAGTACTTC	CASLERAGPQETQYF
.	many	11	TRBJ2-7	TRBV12-3/TRBV12-4	TGTGCCAGCAGACGGAAAGACGAGCAGTACTTC	CASRRKDEQYF
.	.	15	TRBJ1-1	TRBV5-1	TGCGCCAGCAGCTTGGAAACAGGGTTAGTTTCTGAAGCTTTCTTT	CASSLETGLVSEAFF
.	many	11	TRBJ2-7	TRBV29-1	TGCAGCGTTGAATGGGGGAACGAGCAGTACTTC	CSVEWGNEQYF
TRBD2	many	15	TRBJ2-7	TRBV20-1	TGCAGTGCGGATATAGCGGGAGCCAATCCCTACGAGCAGTACTTC	CSADIAGANPYEQYF
TRBD2	few	17	TRBJ2-1	TRBV4-1	TGCGCCAGCAGCCAAGATGTAAGCGGGATAAGGTACAATGAGCAGTTCTTC	CASSQDVSGIRYNEQFF
TRBD1	.	15	TRBJ2-5	TRBV25-1	TGTGCCAGCAGTGGGGACAGGGGTTTTGCAGAGACCCAGTACTTC	CASSGDRGFAETQYF
TRBD2	few	16	TRBJ2-1	TRBV3-1	TGTGCCAGCAGCCAAGACGGGGCGGGAGGGCGGAGTGAGCAGTTCTTC	CASSQDGAGGRSEQFF
.	.	13	TRBJ2-2	TRBV15	TGTGCCACCAGCAGAGGTGGTACCGGGGAGCTGTTTTTT	CATSRGGTGELFF
TRBD2	few	15	TRBJ2-3	TRBV20-1	TGCAGTGCTAGTAGGCTAGCGGGGGACGGAGATACGCAGTATTTT	CSASRLAGDGDTQYF